This T cell receptor beta chain was obtained from a study of T-cell reconstitution after alpha-beta-depleted transplantation in children. Overall study findings and caveats: The study reportedly traced alpha-beta T cells about two months after transplant to several hundred expanded graft clones. T-cell numbers and diversity one year post-transplant derived largely from freshly generated T cells.

Molecular barcoding with unique molecular identifiers was used for the TCRbeta library. Each CDR3 protein gets one entry after TCRdb re-called the PCR reads with MiXCR. There are 250,000 to 400,000 distinct CDR3 sequences in the sample; approximately 20% occur only once, and 9.5% to 13% lies in the top ten. This clonotype was counted only a few times. The antigen is unknown. Per germline, CDR1 MGHRA and CDR2 YSYEKL. V dropped 2 bases and J dropped 0; count of bases not matched to a gene: 6. This CDR3 region has 16 residues. The chain combines TRBV4-1 with TRBJ2-7, with TRBD2 matching over 8 bases. The TCR originated in a male patient younger than 18 who had a stem cell transplant for acute lymphoblastic leukemia, so the T cells may come from the graft donor. Sequenced here: PBMCs, mostly from graft donor cells, sampled 180 days after TCRalphabeta/CD19-depleted stem cell transplant. The CDR3 here is CASSQLAGILSYEQYF. The CDR3 DNA sequence: TGCGCCAGCAGCCAACTAGCGGGCATCCTCTCCTACGAGCAGTACTTC.